This entry lists 21 T cell receptor beta chains sequenced from one sample in a study of CD8+CD57+ T cells in acquired aplastic anemia. Before being chosen for sequencing, patients had shown CD8+CD57+ cell expansion by flow cytometry. Genomic DNA was employed as the template in profiling TCR beta VDJ and CDR3. MiXCR, applied by TCRdb to the reads, yields one record per CDR3 protein. The sample holds 450,000 to 600,000 distinct CDR3 sequences, more than 25% seen once. Material for sequencing was sorted CD4+, CD8+, or CD8+CD57+ T cells (not recorded which) from PBMCs. The receptors derive from a human donor with aplastic anemia.

The rearrangement joins TRBV4-3 to TRBJ1-1; D remains ambiguous. This CDR3 has 15 residues. The V gene's germline CDR1 is LGHNA and CDR2 YSLEER. V shed 2 bases and J shed 0 bases, with 10 bases lying between them. The CDR3 DNA reads as TGCGCCAGCAGCCAAACACAGACCATGAACACTGAAGCTTTCTTT. Its translation is CASSQTQTMNTEAFF.

This clonotype was picked up a small number of times. The chain recombines TRBV7-2 with TRBJ2-3, with 7 nucleotides matching TRBD1. Trimming removed 4 bases from V and 5 bases from J; junction bases left unmatched: 6. Germline CDR1 reads SGHTA; CDR2 reads FQGNSA. The CDR3 loop spans 14 amino acids. The CDR3 DNA is TGTGCCAGCAGCTCCAACAGGGGCCTAGATACGCAGTATTTT. Translated, it gives CASSSNRGLDTQYF.

As regards this clonotype: A clone one base away is much larger, so this may be a read error. V and J are TRBV24-1 and TRBJ1-5, with TRBD1 matching over 12 bases. CDR1 is KGHDR and CDR2 is SFDVKD in the germline V gene. The J segment lost 2 bases and the V segment lost 11 bases, leaving 12 bases of the junction unmatched. This CDR3 is 17 amino acids long. CDR3 loop: CAISGTGGEEGNQPQHF. CDR3 nucleotide sequence: TGTGCCATCTCCGGGACAGGGGGCGAAGAAGGCAATCAGCCCCAGCATTTT.

In this sample, this clonotype turned up a few times. J is TRBJ1-2 and V is TRBV9; 9 nucleotides match TRBD1. Germline CDR1 and CDR2: SGDLS and YYNGEE. The V gene end was trimmed by 3 bases and the J gene end by 5 bases; junction bases not matched to a gene: 11. This CDR3 is built from 16 residues. DNA of the CDR3: TGTGCCAGCAGCGGTCTAAAAGGGACAGGGTTTTATGGCTACACCTTC. The encoded protein is CASSGLKGTGFYGYTF. Looking up the rest from reference TRBV9 and TRBJ1-2 gives the full variable domain: DSGVTQTPKHLITATGQRVTLRCSPRSGDLSVYWYQQSLDQGLQFLIQYYNGEERAKGNILERFSAQQFPDLHSELNLSSLELGDSALYFCASSGLKGTGFYGYTFGSGTRLTVV.

In its sample, this clonotype was seen a few times. The rearrangement joins TRBV24-1 to TRBJ2-1, with 8 bases identical to TRBD1. The CDR3 sequence is 12 residues long. Germline V lookup: CDR1 KGHDR, CDR2 SFDVKD. V lost 9 bases, J lost 7 bases, and 4 bases stayed unmatched. The CDR3 sequence: CATGQGENEQFF. DNA of the CDR3: TGTGCCACCGGACAGGGTGAAAATGAGCAGTTCTTC.

This chain connects TRBV20-1 to TRBJ2-3, with no clear D. Germline CDR1 is DFQATT and CDR2 is SNEGSKA (reference sequence). V lost 0 bases and J 7 bases, leaving 11 bases between the germline ends. This CDR3 is 13 amino acids long. The CDR3 loop reads CSARDPTVNTQYF. The CDR3 DNA is TGCAGTGCTAGAGATCCCACTGTCAATACGCAGTATTTT.

This chain connects TRBV19 to TRBJ2-7, with 9 positions matching TRBD2. The CDR3 sequence is 14 residues long. The V gene's germline CDR1 is LNHDA and CDR2 SQIVND (reference sequence). V lost 7 bases, J lost 4 bases, and 8 bases stayed unmatched. As DNA, the CDR3 is TGTGCCAGTAAGATCGGGGGACTAGCTTACGAGCAGTACTTC. Amino acids: CASKIGGLAYEQYF. The full variable domain, completed using reference TRBV19 and TRBJ2-7, is DGGITQSPKYLFRKEGQNVTLSCEQNLNHDAMYWYRQDPGQGLRLIYYSQIVNDFQKGDIAEGYSVSREKKESFPLTVTSAQKNPTAFYLCASKIGGLAYEQYFGPGTRLTVT.

This clonotype has only a few counts. The gene calls are TRBV5-1 and TRBJ1-6; the D is unclear. The CDR3 totals 17 residues. From germline, CDR1 is SGHRS and CDR2 YFSETQ. With 0 bases removed from V and 0 bases from J, the gap between germline ends came to 10 bases. The CDR3 coding sequence is TGCGCCAGCAGCTTGGTGGGCTTGAGCTCCTATAATTCACCCCTCCACTTT. Translating it yields CASSLVGLSSYNSPLHF.

The rearrangement uses TRBV19 and TRBJ1-1; 7 bases are shared with TRBD1. CDR3 size: 15 residues. V lost 2 bases to trimming and J lost 0 bases; unmatched junction nucleotides: 3. Germline assignment: CDR1 LNHDA and CDR2 SQIVND (reference sequence). CDR3 DNA sequence: TGTGCCAGTAGTATAAGGGGACAGCTGAACACTGAAGCTTTCTTT. This encodes CASSIRGQLNTEAFF.

On this clonotype itself: A read error may account for a junction end that differs from germline. The chain has TRBV12-3 or TRBV12-4 and TRBJ1-2; D unresolved. The CDR3 consists of 13 residues. The CDR3, as DNA: TGTGTCAGCAGTTTAAGGGTGGGCTATGGCTACACCTTC. This translates into CVSSLRVGYGYTF.

This clonotype has only a few counts. The chain recombines TRBV13 with TRBJ2-1; TRBD2 aligns across 15 bases. Germline CDR1 and CDR2: PRHDT and FYEKMQ (reference sequence). The J segment lost 0 bases and the V segment lost 5 bases, leaving 11 bases of the junction unmatched. This CDR3 has 20 residues. CDR3 nucleotides: TGTGCCAGCAGCAGTAGGACTAGCGGGGGGGCGGGTCGCTCCTACAATGAGCAGTTCTTC. Amino acid sequence: CASSSRTSGGAGRSYNEQFF.

This clonotype was counted once. This chain joins TRBV5-1 and TRBJ1-4, with D maybe TRBD1 (5 bases). Germline V gene sequence: CDR1 SGHRS, CDR2 YFSETQ. The CDR3 spans 15 residues. Trimming cost V 6 bases and J 10 bases, with 22 bases left between them. In nucleotides, the CDR3 is TGCGCCAGCAACAAAGACGGGGCAGGAAGTGGAAAACTGTTTTTT. It codes for CASNKDGAGSGKLFF.

This clonotype was seen at least ten times. This rearrangement joins TRBV10-3 to TRBJ1-5; D not certain. The CDR3 is 18 amino acids. Looked up from germline, CDR1 is ENHRY and CDR2 is SYGVKD. V was pared by 2 bases and J by 0 bases, with 17 bases between. CDR3 in DNA: TGTGCCATCAGTGAGGCGGGTGCGGGATCCTATAGCAATCAGCCCCAGCATTTT. The encoded protein is CAISEAGAGSYSNQPQHF.

J is TRBJ2-2 and V is TRBV6-1; 9 nucleotides line up with TRBD1. The CDR3 length is 12 residues. After removal of 6 bases from V and 9 bases from J, the junction contained 2 bases not matched to a gene. Germline-derived CDR1 and CDR2 are MNHNS and SASEGT. DNA for the CDR3: TGTGCCAGCAGCGACAGGGGGTGGGAGCTGTTTTTT. Its translation: CASSDRGWELFF.

On this clonotype: The junction departs from the called germline gene at one end, perhaps through a read error. The chain carries TRBV19 and TRBJ1-6; D perhaps matches TRBD1 (6 bases). This CDR3 has 16 amino acids. CDR1 is LNHDA and CDR2 is SQIVND in the germline V gene (reference sequence). CDR3 bases: TGTGCCAGTAGTGAGATTCCGCGGACAGCAGATTCACCCCCCCACTTT. Protein: CASSEIPRTADSPPHF.

In its sample, this clonotype was seen many times. The rearrangement joins TRBV2 to TRBJ2-7, with 8 bases aligning to TRBD1. Germline V gives CDR1 SNHLY, CDR2 FYNNEI. The CDR3 totals 14 residues. J was trimmed by 0 bases and V by 3 bases; bases with no gene match: 1. This CDR3 is CASSEQGASYEQYF. In nucleotides, the CDR3 is TGTGCCAGCAGTGAGCAGGGGGCCTCCTACGAGCAGTACTTC.

The V gene is TRBV10-3, the J gene TRBJ2-3, with 10 bases matching TRBD1. This CDR3 comprises 15 residues. Trimming cost V 0 bases and J 3 bases; bases outside gene matches: 0. The germline V gene encodes CDR1 ENHRY and CDR2 SYGVKD. CDR3 nucleotides: TGTGCCATCAGTGAGTCGGGACAGGGGACAGATACGCAGTATTTT. The encoded protein is CAISESGQGTDTQYF.

V gene TRBV2 combines with J gene TRBJ2-7; D may be TRBD1 (5 bases). Trimming pared 6 bases from V and 3 bases from J, leaving 15 bases between. In germline, CDR1 is SNHLY, CDR2 FYNNEI. The CDR3 loop spans 14 amino acids. The CDR3 protein is CASRPNDSVYEQYF. In nucleotides, the CDR3 is TGTGCCAGCAGACCAAACGACAGCGTCTACGAGCAGTACTTC.

V and J are TRBV5-6 and TRBJ2-7; 7 positions agree with TRBD2. Germline V CDR1 and CDR2: SGHDT, YYEEEE. The CDR3 is 15 residues long. V lost 2 bases to trimming and J lost 4 bases; unmatched junction nucleotides: 9. CDR3 sequence reads: CASSLPEREQYEQYF. The DNA for the CDR3 is TGTGCCAGCAGCTTACCCGAGCGGGAACAATACGAGCAGTACTTC. The full variable domain, with the rest looked up from reference TRBV5-6 and TRBJ2-7, is DAGVTQSPTHLIKTRGQQVTLRCSPKSGHDTVSWYQQALGQGPQFIFQYYEEEERQRGNFPDRFSGHQFPNYSSELNVNALLLGDSALYLCASSLPEREQYEQYFGPGTRLTVT.

This chain connects TRBV15 to TRBJ1-2; TRBD1 might be the D (6 bases). The CDR3 has 13 amino acids. V was shortened by 3 bases and J by 4 bases, with 9 bases between the two germline ends. Germline V gene sequence: CDR1 LNHNV, CDR2 YYDKDF (reference sequence). The CDR3 DNA sequence: TGTGCCACCAGCAGTCTCAGGGGCTATGGCTACACCTTC. Translation gives CATSSLRGYGYTF.

This sequence joins TRBV6-5 and TRBJ2-1, with D unclear. This CDR3 region has 11 residues. Trimming shortened V by 5 bases and J by 10 bases, and 9 bases separated the two germline ends. Germline CDR1 MNHEY, CDR2 SVGAGI. CDR3 in amino acids: CASSNDGEQFF. CDR3 nucleotides: TGTGCCAGCAGTAACGATGGGGAGCAGTTCTTC.